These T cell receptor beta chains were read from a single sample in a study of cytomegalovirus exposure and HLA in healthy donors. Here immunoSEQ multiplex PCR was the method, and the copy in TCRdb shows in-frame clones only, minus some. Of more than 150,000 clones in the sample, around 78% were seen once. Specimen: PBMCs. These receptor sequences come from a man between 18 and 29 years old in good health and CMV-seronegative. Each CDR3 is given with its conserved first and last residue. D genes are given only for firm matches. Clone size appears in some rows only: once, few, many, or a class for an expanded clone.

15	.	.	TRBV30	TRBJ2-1	TGTGCCTGGAGTGTACAAGCGGGCTCCTACAATGAGCAGTTCTTC	CAWSVQAGSYNEQFF
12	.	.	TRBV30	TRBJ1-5	TGTGCCTGGAGTGTACCCAGTCAACCCCAGCATTTT	CAWSVPSQPQHF
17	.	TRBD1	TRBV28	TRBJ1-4	TGTGCCAGCAGTTTACGACAGGGGCTCTCCACTAATGAAAAACTGTTTTTT	CASSLRQGLSTNEKLFF
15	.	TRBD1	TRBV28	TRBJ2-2	TGTGCCAGCAGACAGCCAGGGGGCGGGACCGGGGAGCTGTTTTTT	CASRQPGGGTGELFF
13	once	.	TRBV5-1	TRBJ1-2	TGCGCCAGCAGCTCCACAGGGAACTATGGCTACACCTTC	CASSSTGNYGYTF
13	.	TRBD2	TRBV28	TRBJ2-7	TGTGCCAGCAGTTTGTCCAGCGGGATGTACGTTCGCTTC	CASSLSSGMYVRF
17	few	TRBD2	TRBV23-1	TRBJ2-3	TGCGCCAGCAGTCAATATCGCGGGGGGCTTATCACAGATACGCAGTATTTT	CASSQYRGGLITDTQYF
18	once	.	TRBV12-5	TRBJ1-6	TGTGCTAGTGGTTTGCCATGTACGTCAGGTTCCTATAATTCACCCCTCCACTTT	CASGLPCTSGSYNSPLHF
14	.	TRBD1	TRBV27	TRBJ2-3	TGTGCCGGTCCGGGACAGGGGTACACAGATACGCAGTATTTT	CAGPGQGYTDTQYF
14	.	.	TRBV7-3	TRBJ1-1	TGTGCCAGCAGCCGAGGCCCCGGGGACACTGAAGCTTTCTTT	CASSRGPGDTEAFF
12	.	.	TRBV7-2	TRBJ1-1	TGTGCCAGCAGCTTCCGGAACACTGAAGCTTTCTTT	CASSFRNTEAFF
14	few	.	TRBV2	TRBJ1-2	TGTGCCAGCAGACAGGACGAAGCTAACTATGGCTACACCTTC	CASRQDEANYGYTF
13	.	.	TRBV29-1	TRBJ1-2	TGCAGCGTGGGCCCTACAGGGAACTATGGCTACACCTTC	CSVGPTGNYGYTF
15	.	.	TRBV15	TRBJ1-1	TGTGCCACCAGCAGAGATACCCAGGGGTCCACTGAAGCTTTCTTT	CATSRDTQGSTEAFF
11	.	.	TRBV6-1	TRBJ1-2	TGTGCCAGCAGTGAACCAGGGATAGCCACCTTC	CASSEPGIATF
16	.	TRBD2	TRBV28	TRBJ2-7	TGTGCCAGCAGTTCGGGACTAGCTTCTACTCCCTACGAGCAGTACTTC	CASSSGLASTPYEQYF
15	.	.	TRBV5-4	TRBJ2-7	TGTGCCAGCAGCTTCTCCTCGGGACTTCCCCGTGAGCAGTACTTC	CASSFSSGLPREQYF
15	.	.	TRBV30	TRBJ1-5	TGTGCCTGGAGTGTAGGGCAGGGCGGCAATCAGCCCCAGCATTTT	CAWSVGQGGNQPQHF
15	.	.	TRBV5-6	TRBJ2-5	TGTGCCAGCAGCTTTTCGGCTAGAGGAGGGGAGACCCAGTACTTC	CASSFSARGGETQYF
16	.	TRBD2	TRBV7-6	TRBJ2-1	TGTGCCAGCAGCTTAGCTGGGGACTACCGCTACAATGAGCAGTTCTTC	CASSLAGDYRYNEQFF
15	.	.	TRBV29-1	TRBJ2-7	TGCAACGTTGGTCGTCGCCCAACAGGCCCCAGCGAGCAGTACTTC	CNVGRRPTGPSEQYF
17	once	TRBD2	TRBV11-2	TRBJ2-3	TGTGCCAGCAGACGGACTAGCGGGGGCGGTGGGACAGATACGCAGTATTTT	CASRRTSGGGGTDTQYF
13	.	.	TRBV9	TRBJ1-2	TGTGCCAGCAGCGTACGTGGAGTCCTTGGCTACACCTTC	CASSVRGVLGYTF
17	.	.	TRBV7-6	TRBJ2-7	TGTGCCAGCAGCTTAGCCCCGACAGCGCTAAATTCCTACGAGCAGTACTTC	CASSLAPTALNSYEQYF
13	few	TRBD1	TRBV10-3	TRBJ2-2	TGTGCCATCAGTGGACAGGGAGCCGGGGAGCTGTTTTTT	CAISGQGAGELFF
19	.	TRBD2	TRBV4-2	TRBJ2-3	TGTGCCAGCAGCCAAGACTCAGCGGGGGGGACCCCCGGCACAGATACGCAGTATTTT	CASSQDSAGGTPGTDTQYF
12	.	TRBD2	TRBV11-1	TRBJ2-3	TGTCGGGGGGGGGCCAGCACAGATACGCAGTATTTT	CRGGASTDTQYF
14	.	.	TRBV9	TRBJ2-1	TGTGCCAGCAGCGTAGCGGGGGGCAACAATGAGCAGTTCTTC	CASSVAGGNNEQFF
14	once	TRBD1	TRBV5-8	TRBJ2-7	TGTGCCAGCAGCCAAAGACAGGGTAGGAGCGAGCAGTACTTC	CASSQRQGRSEQYF
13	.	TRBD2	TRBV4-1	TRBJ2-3	TGCGCCAGCAGCCCCTGGACTAGAGATACGCAGTATTTT	CASSPWTRDTQYF
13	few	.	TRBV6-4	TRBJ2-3	TGTGCCAGCAGTGAAGCAGGGACAGATACGCAGTATTTT	CASSEAGTDTQYF
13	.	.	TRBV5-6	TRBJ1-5	TGTGCCAGCAGCGACAGAGAGAATCAGCCCCAGCATTTT	CASSDRENQPQHF
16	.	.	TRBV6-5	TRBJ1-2	TGTGCCAGCAGTTACTCGACACAGCTGGCTAACTATGGCTACACCTTC	CASSYSTQLANYGYTF
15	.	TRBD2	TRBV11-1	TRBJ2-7	TGTGCCAGCAGCTTACTCGGGTCAGCGGGGGGTGAGCAGTACTTC	CASSLLGSAGGEQYF
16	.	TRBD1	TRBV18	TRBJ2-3	TGTGCCAGCTCACCACCACAAAGACAGGGCCCAGATACGCAGTATTTT	CASSPPQRQGPDTQYF
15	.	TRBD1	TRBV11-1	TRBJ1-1	TGTGCCAGCAGCTCGTACAGGGGGCTCGTCGCTGAAGCTTTCTTT	CASSSYRGLVAEAFF
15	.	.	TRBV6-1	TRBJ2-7	TGTGCCAGCAGTGCAGCCTCAGGTGTCTCCTACGAGCAGTACTTC	CASSAASGVSYEQYF
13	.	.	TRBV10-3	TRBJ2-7	TGTGCCACCAACGGGGGGCCCTCCTACGAGCAGTACTTC	CATNGGPSYEQYF
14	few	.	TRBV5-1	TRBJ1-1	TGCGCCAGCAGCTTCTCGGGGGAAGGCACTGAAGCTTTCTTT	CASSFSGEGTEAFF
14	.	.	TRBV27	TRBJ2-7	TGTGCCAGCAGCCCTGCTGGGGACTTCTACGAGCAGTACTTC	CASSPAGDFYEQYF
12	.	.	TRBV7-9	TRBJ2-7	TGTGCCAGCAGCCCAGGTTCCTACGAGCAGTACTTC	CASSPGSYEQYF
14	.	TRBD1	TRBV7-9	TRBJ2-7	TGTGCCAGCAGTTGGGACAGGGGGCATCGCGAGCAGTACTTC	CASSWDRGHREQYF
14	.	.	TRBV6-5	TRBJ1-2	TGTGCCAGCAATGCAGTACAGGGCAACTATGGCTACACCTTC	CASNAVQGNYGYTF
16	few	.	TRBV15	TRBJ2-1	TGTGCCACCAGCCCCGTTGGTTCGAGGTCTAACAATGAGCAGTTCTTC	CATSPVGSRSNNEQFF
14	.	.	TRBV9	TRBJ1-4	TGTGCCAGCAGCGTAGGGGAGGGATACGAAAAACTGTTTTTT	CASSVGEGYEKLFF
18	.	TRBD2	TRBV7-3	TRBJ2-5	TGTGCCAGCAGCTCTATTAGACTAGCGGGGGATTACCAAGAGACCCAGTACTTC	CASSSIRLAGDYQETQYF
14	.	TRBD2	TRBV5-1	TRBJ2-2	TGCGCCAGCAGAGCGGGGGGGCAGGCCGGGGAGCTGTTTTTT	CASRAGGQAGELFF
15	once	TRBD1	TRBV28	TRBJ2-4	TGTGCCAGCAGCCAAAGGGGGCAGGCCAAAAACATTCAGTACTTC	CASSQRGQAKNIQYF
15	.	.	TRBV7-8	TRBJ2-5	TGTGCCAGCAGCTTGAGGGCGAGCGGTCAAGAGACCCAGTACTTC	CASSLRASGQETQYF
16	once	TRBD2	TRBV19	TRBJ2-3	TGTGCCAGTCGACGACCTAGCGGGGACAACCCAGATACGCAGTATTTT	CASRRPSGDNPDTQYF
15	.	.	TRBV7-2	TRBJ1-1	TGTGCCAGCAGCTTAGACGACAGTAAAAACACTGAAGCTTTCTTT	CASSLDDSKNTEAFF
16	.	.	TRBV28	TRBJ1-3	TGTGCCAGCAGTCCCCGACAGGCCCTCTCTGGAAACACCATATATTTT	CASSPRQALSGNTIYF